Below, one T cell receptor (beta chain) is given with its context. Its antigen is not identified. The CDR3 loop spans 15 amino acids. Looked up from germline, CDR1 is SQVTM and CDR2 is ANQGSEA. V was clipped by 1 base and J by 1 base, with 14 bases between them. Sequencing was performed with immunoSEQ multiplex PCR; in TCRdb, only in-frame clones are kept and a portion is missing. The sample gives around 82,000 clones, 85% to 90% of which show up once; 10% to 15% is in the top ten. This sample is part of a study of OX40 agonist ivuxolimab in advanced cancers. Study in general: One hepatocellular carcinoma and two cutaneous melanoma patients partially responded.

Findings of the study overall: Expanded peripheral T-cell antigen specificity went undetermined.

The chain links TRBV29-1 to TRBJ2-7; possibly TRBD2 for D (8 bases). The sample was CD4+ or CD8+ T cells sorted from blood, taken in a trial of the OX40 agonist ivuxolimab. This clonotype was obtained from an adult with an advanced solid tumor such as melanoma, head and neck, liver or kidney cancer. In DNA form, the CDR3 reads TGCAGCGTTGAAGTCGGGGGGGACAGTTCCTACGAGCAGTACTTC. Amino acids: CSVEVGGDSSYEQYF.